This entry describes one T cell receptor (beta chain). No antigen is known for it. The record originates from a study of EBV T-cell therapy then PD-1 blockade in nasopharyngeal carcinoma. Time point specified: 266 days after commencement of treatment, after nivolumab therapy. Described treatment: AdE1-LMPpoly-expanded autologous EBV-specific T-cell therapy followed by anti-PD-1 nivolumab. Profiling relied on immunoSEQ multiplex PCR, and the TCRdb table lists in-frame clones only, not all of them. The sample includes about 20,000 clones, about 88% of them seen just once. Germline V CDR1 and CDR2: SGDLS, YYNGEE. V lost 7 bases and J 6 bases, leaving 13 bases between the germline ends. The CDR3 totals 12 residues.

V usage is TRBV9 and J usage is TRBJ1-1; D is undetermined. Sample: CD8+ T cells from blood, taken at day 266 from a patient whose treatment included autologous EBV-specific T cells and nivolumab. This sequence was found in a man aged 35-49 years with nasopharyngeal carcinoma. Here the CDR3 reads CASGEGLPEAFF. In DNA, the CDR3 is TGTGCCAGCGGAGAAGGGCTTCCTGAAGCTTTCTTT.